A selection of T cell receptor beta chains follows, all from one sample in a study of naive and memory T cell subsets. One entry per CDR3 protein results from TCRdb running MiXCR on the UMI-ligation and nested PCR reads. This sample has tens of thousands of distinct CDR3 sequences, with about 7.4% found just once. The input for sequencing was skin, taken from a tuberculin skin test site. These receptors all come from an adult in good health. The CDR3 runs from the conserved cysteine through the conserved F or W. The D gene is left open where the match is weak. The size field is filled for only some rows; it gives once, few, many or a size class.

TRBJ2-7,TRBD1,many,TRBV9,CASSDGTGVDEQYF,TGTGCCAGCAGCGACGGGACAGGGGTTGACGAGCAGTACTTC
TRBJ2-3,TRBD2,many,TRBV11-1,CASSFRTSGVSTDTQYF,TGTGCCAGCAGCTTTAGGACTAGCGGGGTTAGCACAGATACGCAGTATTTT
TRBJ1-3,-,-,TRBV18,CASSPKTDASGNTIYF,TGTGCCAGCTCACCAAAGACAGACGCCTCTGGAAACACCATATATTTT
TRBJ1-2,-,-,TRBV3-1,CASTLRDTDYGYTF,TGTGCCAGCACCCTCCGGGACACGGACTATGGCTACACCTTC
TRBJ1-1,-,few,TRBV6-5,CASSYWRGSTEAFF,TGTGCCAGCAGTTACTGGCGGGGAAGCACTGAAGCTTTCTTT
TRBJ1-2,-,many,TRBV3-1,CASGGLYGYTF,TGTGCCAGCGGCGGACTCTATGGCTACACCTTC
TRBJ2-7,-,many,TRBV5-6,CASSPPRGEQYF,TGTGCCAGCAGCCCGCCGCGTGGCGAGCAGTACTTC
TRBJ1-2,-,many,TRBV5-1,CASSLEAGINYGYTF,TGCGCCAGCAGCTTGGAGGCGGGGATTAACTATGGCTACACCTTC
TRBJ2-7,-,-,TRBV5-4,CASSLRGMVSYEQYF,TGTGCCAGCAGCTTGCGGGGGATGGTGTCCTACGAGCAGTACTTC
TRBJ2-4,-,many,TRBV14,CASSQGQLENIQYF,TGTGCCAGCAGCCAAGGGCAGTTAGAAAACATTCAGTACTTC
TRBJ2-3,-,many,TRBV7-3,CASGPKETDTQYF,TGTGCCAGCGGCCCCAAGGAGACAGATACGCAGTATTTT
TRBJ1-1,TRBD1,-,TRBV15,CATSREQGGGKDTEAFF,TGTGCCACCAGCAGAGAACAGGGGGGAGGGAAGGACACTGAAGCTTTCTTT
TRBJ2-1,TRBD2,many,TRBV5-1,CASSLELLAGGHYNEQFF,TGCGCCAGCAGCTTGGAGCTTCTAGCGGGGGGCCACTACAATGAGCAGTTCTTC
TRBJ1-2,TRBD1,few,TRBV29-1,CSVRTGFYGYTF,TGCAGCGTCAGGACAGGATTCTATGGCTACACCTTC
TRBJ2-5,-,many,TRBV1,CTSSAKGEETQYF,TGCACCAGCAGCGCAAAAGGGGAGGAGACCCAGTACTTC
TRBJ1-2,TRBD1,few,TRBV3-1,CASSQVGRTGDYYGYTF,TGTGCCAGCAGCCAAGTCGGGAGGACAGGGGATTACTATGGCTACACCTTC
TRBJ2-7,TRBD1,many,TRBV5-1,CASRDRAYEQYF,TGCGCCAGCAGGGACAGGGCCTACGAGCAGTACTTC